This entry describes one T cell receptor (beta chain). Its specific antigen is unknown. It has no much larger one-base neighbor in the sample; base qualities were not kept. TCRdb shows the sequencer as Illumina NovaSeq 6000. TCRalpha and TCRbeta cDNA libraries were constructed by 5'RACE with constant-segment primers, with sample barcodes and unique molecular identifiers being introduced. RNA was extracted from every sample with Trizol reagent. Library amplification was performed in two PCR steps, and a second sample barcode and Illumina TruSeq adapters were introduced in the second step. The libraries were sequenced on an Illumina NovaSeq using 2 x 150 bp paired-end reads. The authors processed their data as follows. Demultiplexing of reads and collapsing into UMI-guided consensus sequences were performed with migec v1.2.7. Using mixcr v2.1.11, UMI consensuses were aligned to TRA and TRB V and J templates and then assembled into clonotypes. A clonotype was counted as expanded or contracted only if both edgeR and NoisET called the change significant, with noise models trained on biological replicates. For edgeR calls, the thresholds were a false discovery rate-adjusted p below 0.01 and a log2 fold-change of 1. As an exploratory analysis of dynamics, PCA with hierarchical clustering was applied to max-normalized trajectories of the 1000 most abundant clonotypes. Separately sequenced CD4+ and CD8+ repertoires were used to assign the CD4 or CD8 phenotype of responding clones. The raw public reads went through TCRdb reprocessing: fastp at Q25, MiXCR clone calling, in-frame beta chains kept. Every distinct CDR3 protein forms one entry, paired with its most common genes and DNA. The V and J calls and clone size come from TCRdb's table, not from the authors' own analysis. In all, the sample holds 110,000 or so distinct CDR3 sequences, and 15% to 20% of those were seen once. Together, the top ten hold over 4.5% of the sample.

The source of the sample is a study of T-cell memory formation after mild COVID-19 (dated by TCRdb to the early 2020s). About the full investigation: TCR sequence clusters from the two donors were found to be largely donor specific. The cohort comprised two young, previously healthy adult volunteers, one female and one male. Longitudinal TCRalpha and TCRbeta repertoire sequencing tracked T-cell clones expanding and contracting after mild COVID-19 in a couple of donors.

Ficoll-Paque density gradient centrifugation was used to isolate PBMCs. The paper as a whole reports these results and caveats: Clones that contracted from day 15 to 85 showed balanced CD4/CD8 phenotypes, whereas a second wave of clones that expanded from day 15 to 37 leaned towards CD4+. The detection of some responding clones in pre-infection memory suggests that pre-existing cross-reactive memory T cells joined the SARS-CoV-2 response. Whether the second-wave clones peaking on day 37 were SARS-CoV-2 specific was not confirmed. Only two mild cases were covered by the study, and larger cohorts that include severe cases with pre-infection samples were considered necessary. Contracting CD4+ clones appeared mostly in the CM and EM memory subsets, whereas CD8+ clones were enriched in EMRA.

The CDR3 has 17 amino acids, counting the end cysteine and phenylalanine. The read is trimmed to its CDR3 DNA, 51 bases read in frame from base 1. Between the V and J ends, shortened by 6 bases and 8 bases respectively, the junction contains 23 bases. This sequence uses TRBV12-3 or TRBV12-4 and TRBJ1-6; TRBD1 is a weak D gene call, 6 bases matching. The clonotype originates from a man in his late teens or twenties who had mild COVID-19 (a few samples of this study predate the infection). The sample titles of this study are shuffled in the database, so cell type and time point are left out; the donor was told from shared clones. Specimen: PBMCs or a T cell subset sorted from them (not recorded which). The DNA reads as follows: TGTGCCAGCAGCGCAACAGGGTTTGTGAGGTTTGATTCACCCCTCCACTTT. Translated, it reads CASSATGFVRFDSPLHF.